Here is one T cell receptor (beta chain) with its context. What it binds is not known. Treatment in this sample: roughly ten-day PBMC culture with coronavirus spike peptide pools or control peptides (ViraFEST assay). The study sequenced cultured CD4+ T cell DNA using the Oncomine TCR Beta short-read assay. In TCRdb, the PCR reads were re-called with MiXCR into one record per CDR3 protein. The profile shows around 19,000 distinct CDR3 sequences, about 77% of them singletons. These data originate in a study of vaccination and CD4 T cells after COVID-19. Germline V gene sequence: CDR1 DFQATT, CDR2 SNEGSKA (reference sequence). The junction had 7 bases not matched to a gene; V was cut back by 5 bases and J by 5 bases. The length of the CDR3 is 13 residues.

This receptor was obtained from a human donor who received a COVID-19 vaccine. The chain links TRBV20-1 to TRBJ1-1; 8 bases are a match to TRBD1. Source: CD4+ T cells from blood, cultured in vitro, taken after SARS-CoV-2 vaccination. The CDR3, as DNA: TGCAGTGCTCAGGGGGCTCTGAGGACTGAAGCTTTCTTT. Amino acid sequence: CSAQGALRTEAFF.